This TCR beta chain was profiled in a study of spatial heterogeneity in lung cancer. Study background: The study sequenced follow-up PBMC samples when they were available, at a median of about two years after resection. Detection of beta-chain sequences consistently exceeded that of alpha-chain sequences. Raw sequencing reads included, on average, more than eight appearances of each unique TCR and UMI combination. Findings and caveats of the study: There were more appearances of ubiquitous expanded tumor TCRs in blood at resection than at follow-up.

In TCRdb, the 5' RACE reads were re-called with MiXCR into one record per CDR3 protein. Of 95,000 to 130,000 distinct CDR3 sequences in the sample, 12% were seen once. This clonotype was recorded a few times. The antigen remains unidentified. The CDR3 contains 13 residues. Trimming at V came to 2 bases and at J to 9 bases, leaving 4 bases not matched to a gene. As for time point: blood at routine non-recurrence follow-up after resection. The study sequenced unsorted whole RNA from tumor, nontumor lung or frozen PBMC. Sample: PBMCs, taken at follow-up. The chain recombines TRBV12-3 or TRBV12-4 with TRBJ1-1, with 9 bases identical to TRBD1. This receptor was identified in a male donor with early-stage non-small cell lung cancer. CDR3 nucleotides: TGTGCCAGCAGTTTAAGGGGGACAGGGAAAGCTTTCTTT. Translated, it gives CASSLRGTGKAFF.